This T cell receptor (beta chain) was sequenced in a study of control samples from healthy donors and cancer patients (dated by TCRdb to the early 2020s). Concerning this clone: No cognate antigen has been identified for it. No clone much larger than this one lies a single base away; base qualities are absent.

Counted from cysteine to phenylalanine, this CDR3 has 17 amino acids. The CDR3 DNA has 51 bases and is translated from base 1. At the junction V is shortened by 0 bases and J by 4 bases; bases outside the gene matches: 6. CDR1 and CDR2 are drawn from the germline V gene: ENHRY, SYGVKD. The library came from the immunoSEQ multiplex PCR assay. As stored in TCRdb, this immuneACCESS dataset retains in-frame rearrangements with V and J assigned. A fraction of the clones does not appear; measured against another copy, unresolved V genes explain less than half of the discrepancy, and the remainder lacks a known reason. The sample contains tens of thousands of clones, roughly 80% of them found a single time. Around 40% of the sample is in the top ten clones.

This sequence was found in an older man with lung cancer. The sample taken for sequencing was PBMCs. The rearranged chain carries TRBV10-3 and TRBJ2-7, and TRBD2 aligns with 13 junction nucleotides. CDR3 sequence: CAISESPWTSGGYEQYF. The DNA sequence is given as TGTGCCATCAGTGAGTCCCCCTGGACTAGCGGGGGTTACGAGCAGTACTTC.